This is a list of T cell receptor beta chains from one sample in a study of CD8+CD57+ T cells in acquired aplastic anemia. TCRdb called the reads again in MiXCR, with one record for every CDR3 protein. Here the sample spans under 500,000 distinct CDR3 sequences, roughly a third being singletons. Sequenced input: sorted CD4+, CD8+, or CD8+CD57+ T cells (not recorded which) from PBMCs. The receptor set was obtained from a human donor with aplastic anemia. The CDR3 runs from the conserved cysteine through the conserved F or W. Fields, in order: D gene, V gene, J gene, clone size, CDR3 DNA, CDR3 protein. A D gene is named only where the DNA matches it firmly. Part of the rows lack a size; the others show once, few, many or a class for expanded clones.

d_call: -; v_call: TRBV7-9; j_call: TRBJ1-6; clone_size: -; cdr3_nt: TGTGCCAGCAGCTTAGCACCCCTCCACTTT; cdr3_aa: CASSLAPLHF
d_call: -; v_call: TRBV25-1; j_call: TRBJ2-7; clone_size: -; cdr3_nt: TGTGCCAGCAGTGGCAGCTCAGGGAAGGTGGTCTACGAGCAGTACTTC; cdr3_aa: CASSGSSGKVVYEQYF
d_call: -; v_call: TRBV19; j_call: TRBJ2-7; clone_size: -; cdr3_nt: TGTGCCAGCAGCCTCCTGGGGAGCGGATACTACGAGCAGTACTTC; cdr3_aa: CASSLLGSGYYEQYF
d_call: -; v_call: TRBV14; j_call: TRBJ2-5; clone_size: -; cdr3_nt: TGTGCCAGCAGCCCCTTTGGGGCGGGCGGAGAGACCCAGTACTTC; cdr3_aa: CASSPFGAGGETQYF
d_call: -; v_call: TRBV29-1; j_call: TRBJ1-4; clone_size: many; cdr3_nt: TGCAGCGTTGTTTTGTCTAATGAAAAACTGTTTTTT; cdr3_aa: CSVVLSNEKLFF
d_call: -; v_call: TRBV7-2; j_call: TRBJ2-3; clone_size: many; cdr3_nt: TGTGCCAGCAGCTTAGGGGGAGGGGGCGGTCTGACAGATACGCAGTATTTT; cdr3_aa: CASSLGGGGGLTDTQYF
d_call: -; v_call: TRBV7-6; j_call: TRBJ2-3; clone_size: few; cdr3_nt: TGTGCCAGCAGCTTAGGTCTCGGTCTCCCAGATACGCAGTATTTT; cdr3_aa: CASSLGLGLPDTQYF
d_call: -; v_call: TRBV9; j_call: TRBJ2-7; clone_size: -; cdr3_nt: TGTGCCAGCAGCCCCCGAATGGGCAGGGGTTACGAGCAGTACTTC; cdr3_aa: CASSPRMGRGYEQYF
d_call: TRBD1; v_call: TRBV7-6; j_call: TRBJ2-3; clone_size: many; cdr3_nt: TGTGCCAGCAGCCCACAGGGGGGAGACCTCACAGATACGCAGTATTTT; cdr3_aa: CASSPQGGDLTDTQYF
d_call: TRBD2; v_call: TRBV15; j_call: TRBJ2-5; clone_size: -; cdr3_nt: TGTGCCACCAGCAGAGTGGGGACTAGCGAGACCCAGTACTTC; cdr3_aa: CATSRVGTSETQYF
d_call: -; v_call: TRBV20-1; j_call: TRBJ2-3; clone_size: -; cdr3_nt: TGCAGTGCTAGAGTTCGGGGAGATACGCAGTATTTT; cdr3_aa: CSARVRGDTQYF
d_call: -; v_call: TRBV30; j_call: TRBJ1-5; clone_size: -; cdr3_nt: TGTGCCTGGAGTGTACGGGGATTTGGGAATCAGACCCAGCATTTT; cdr3_aa: CAWSVRGFGNQTQHF
d_call: -; v_call: TRBV20-1; j_call: TRBJ2-5; clone_size: few; cdr3_nt: TGCAGTGCCATTACGACGGTACAAGAGACCCAGTACTTC; cdr3_aa: CSAITTVQETQYF
d_call: TRBD1; v_call: TRBV11-2; j_call: TRBJ1-3; clone_size: -; cdr3_nt: TGTGCCAGCAGCTCGGACAGGGGCTGGAGCTCTGGAAACACCATATATTTT; cdr3_aa: CASSSDRGWSSGNTIYF
d_call: -; v_call: TRBV20-1; j_call: TRBJ1-5; clone_size: many; cdr3_nt: TGCAGTGCTAGAGGACAGTTTAGCAATCAGCCCCAGCATTTT; cdr3_aa: CSARGQFSNQPQHF
d_call: -; v_call: TRBV20-1; j_call: TRBJ1-1; clone_size: -; cdr3_nt: TGCGGCGCCCTCGGAGTGAACACTGAAGCTTTCTTT; cdr3_aa: CGALGVNTEAFF
d_call: TRBD1; v_call: TRBV6-1; j_call: TRBJ2-1; clone_size: few; cdr3_nt: TGTGCCAGCAGTGAGGAAGACAGGGCGGCGTACAATGAGCAGTTCTTC; cdr3_aa: CASSEEDRAAYNEQFF
d_call: -; v_call: TRBV19; j_call: TRBJ1-5; clone_size: -; cdr3_nt: TGTGCCAGCGCACAGAGCAATCAGCCCCAGCATTTT; cdr3_aa: CASAQSNQPQHF
d_call: TRBD1; v_call: TRBV13; j_call: TRBJ1-5; clone_size: -; cdr3_nt: TGTGCCAGCAGCATAAACAGGGGAATTAGCAATCAGCCCCAGCATTTT; cdr3_aa: CASSINRGISNQPQHF
d_call: -; v_call: TRBV15; j_call: TRBJ1-2; clone_size: few; cdr3_nt: TGTGCCACCAGCAGAGATAAGGGTGGCTACACCTTC; cdr3_aa: CATSRDKGGYTF
d_call: TRBD2; v_call: TRBV3-1; j_call: TRBJ2-1; clone_size: -; cdr3_nt: TGTGCCAGCACTCAACTAGCGGGAGTCCCCAATGAGCAGTTCTTC; cdr3_aa: CASTQLAGVPNEQFF
d_call: -; v_call: TRBV19; j_call: TRBJ2-2; clone_size: many; cdr3_nt: TGTGCCAGTAGACGGACAGTTCTTTCGGACACCGGGGAGCTGTTTTTT; cdr3_aa: CASRRTVLSDTGELFF
d_call: -; v_call: TRBV24-1; j_call: TRBJ1-1; clone_size: many; cdr3_nt: TGTGCCACCAGTGATTTGTACAGGGAAGAATTGAACACTGAAGCTTTCTTT; cdr3_aa: CATSDLYREELNTEAFF
d_call: -; v_call: TRBV25-1; j_call: TRBJ2-1; clone_size: few; cdr3_nt: TGTGCCAGCAGACCCCACGCGCACGAGCGTGGTGAGCAGTTCTTC; cdr3_aa: CASRPHAHERGEQFF
d_call: -; v_call: TRBV29-1; j_call: TRBJ2-7; clone_size: many; cdr3_nt: TGCAGCGTTGCTAAGCGAGGGCTCTCCTACGAGCAGTACTTC; cdr3_aa: CSVAKRGLSYEQYF
d_call: TRBD2; v_call: TRBV2; j_call: TRBJ2-3; clone_size: few; cdr3_nt: TGTGCCAGCAGTGAAATGGCTAGCGGGGGCACAGATACGCAGTATTTT; cdr3_aa: CASSEMASGGTDTQYF
d_call: -; v_call: TRBV7-2; j_call: TRBJ2-1; clone_size: few; cdr3_nt: TGTGCCAGCAGCGTCCGGGACGGATTCTACAATGAGCAGTTCTTC; cdr3_aa: CASSVRDGFYNEQFF
d_call: TRBD1; v_call: TRBV13; j_call: TRBJ1-1; clone_size: few; cdr3_nt: TGTGCCAGCAGTAACCCGGGACAGGGGACTGAAGCTTTCTTT; cdr3_aa: CASSNPGQGTEAFF
d_call: -; v_call: TRBV19; j_call: TRBJ1-2; clone_size: many; cdr3_nt: TGTGCCAGTAGTATGCTTGGCGATGGCTACACCTTC; cdr3_aa: CASSMLGDGYTF
d_call: -; v_call: TRBV19; j_call: TRBJ2-1; clone_size: few; cdr3_nt: TGTGCCAGTAGTATCGTCGGATTTAGCTCCTACAATGAGCAGTTCTTC; cdr3_aa: CASSIVGFSSYNEQFF
d_call: TRBD2; v_call: TRBV30; j_call: TRBJ2-7; clone_size: -; cdr3_nt: TGTGCCTGGAGTGTAAGTCGGCTAGCGGGAAATTACGAGCAGTACTTC; cdr3_aa: CAWSVSRLAGNYEQYF
d_call: -; v_call: TRBV12-5; j_call: TRBJ2-7; clone_size: -; cdr3_nt: TGTGCTAGTGGTTCTACGAGTTACTCCTACGAGCAGTACTTC; cdr3_aa: CASGSTSYSYEQYF
d_call: -; v_call: TRBV4-2; j_call: TRBJ2-5; clone_size: many; cdr3_nt: TGTGCCAGCAGCTTTGGATCGGAGACCCAGTACTTC; cdr3_aa: CASSFGSETQYF
d_call: TRBD1; v_call: TRBV19; j_call: TRBJ2-7; clone_size: many; cdr3_nt: TGTGCCAGTAGTATGGGTCAGGGGGCTGTCGAGCAGTACTTC; cdr3_aa: CASSMGQGAVEQYF
d_call: TRBD1; v_call: TRBV10-2; j_call: TRBJ1-1; clone_size: many; cdr3_nt: TGCGCCAGCAGAGTTCATGGACAGGTCAGAAGGGAAAACACTGAAGCTTTCTTT; cdr3_aa: CASRVHGQVRRENTEAFF
d_call: -; v_call: TRBV15; j_call: TRBJ2-7; clone_size: many; cdr3_nt: TGTGCCACCAGCAGAGGTGCTTCCTACGAGCAGTACTTC; cdr3_aa: CATSRGASYEQYF
d_call: TRBD1; v_call: TRBV19; j_call: TRBJ2-3; clone_size: -; cdr3_nt: TGTGCCAGTAGGGGGGGACAGGCCACAGATACGCAGTATTTT; cdr3_aa: CASRGGQATDTQYF
d_call: -; v_call: TRBV3-1; j_call: TRBJ1-3; clone_size: few; cdr3_nt: TGTGCCAGCAGCCAACTCGGCAGTTTCTCTGGAAACACCATATATTTT; cdr3_aa: CASSQLGSFSGNTIYF
d_call: TRBD1; v_call: TRBV7-6; j_call: TRBJ2-7; clone_size: few; cdr3_nt: TGTGCCAGCAGCTACGGACAGGCGGCCTACGAGCAGTACTTC; cdr3_aa: CASSYGQAAYEQYF
d_call: TRBD2; v_call: TRBV2; j_call: TRBJ2-3; clone_size: -; cdr3_nt: TGTGCCAGCAATGGCGGGGGGGCTGGGAATACGCAGTATTTT; cdr3_aa: CASNGGGAGNTQYF
d_call: -; v_call: TRBV7-2; j_call: TRBJ2-2; clone_size: -; cdr3_nt: TGTGCCAGCAGCTTACGGGGTTTGTTAACCGGGGAGCTGTTTTTT; cdr3_aa: CASSLRGLLTGELFF
d_call: -; v_call: TRBV7-2; j_call: TRBJ2-5; clone_size: many; cdr3_nt: TGTGCCAGCAGCTTAGCGGCAGCGAACCGCCAGGAGACCCAGTACTTC; cdr3_aa: CASSLAAANRQETQYF
d_call: -; v_call: TRBV29-1; j_call: TRBJ2-5; clone_size: -; cdr3_nt: TGCAGCGTTGTTGTGCAGGGCGAAGGGACCCAGTACTTC; cdr3_aa: CSVVVQGEGTQYF
d_call: -; v_call: TRBV12-3/TRBV12-4; j_call: TRBJ1-5; clone_size: -; cdr3_nt: TGTGCCAGCCCAACTAGCAATCAGCCCCAGCATTTT; cdr3_aa: CASPTSNQPQHF
d_call: TRBD1; v_call: TRBV7-8; j_call: TRBJ2-7; clone_size: -; cdr3_nt: TGTGCCAGCAGCTTCGGGACAGGGGTGTCCGAGCAGTACTTC; cdr3_aa: CASSFGTGVSEQYF
d_call: -; v_call: TRBV5-1; j_call: TRBJ2-5; clone_size: -; cdr3_nt: TGCGCCAGCAGCTTGGGGATTGTAGCGGAACAAGAGACCCAGTACTTC; cdr3_aa: CASSLGIVAEQETQYF
d_call: -; v_call: TRBV19; j_call: TRBJ1-2; clone_size: many; cdr3_nt: TGTGCCAGTAGTATTTGGGTTTCGGACAGCACCTATGGCTACACCTTC; cdr3_aa: CASSIWVSDSTYGYTF
d_call: -; v_call: TRBV7-2; j_call: TRBJ1-2; clone_size: many; cdr3_nt: TGTGCCAGCAGCTTAGGGAGGGTATATGACTATGGCTACACCTTC; cdr3_aa: CASSLGRVYDYGYTF
d_call: -; v_call: TRBV10-1; j_call: TRBJ1-1; clone_size: once; cdr3_nt: TGCGCCACCGGAAGGGCGCGGGGCACTGAAGCTTTCTTT; cdr3_aa: CATGRARGTEAFF
d_call: TRBD1; v_call: TRBV6-1; j_call: TRBJ1-2; clone_size: few; cdr3_nt: TGTGCCAGCCGTCATTTCCAGGGGGTCGGCTATGGCTACACCTTC; cdr3_aa: CASRHFQGVGYGYTF
d_call: -; v_call: TRBV9; j_call: TRBJ1-5; clone_size: many; cdr3_nt: TGTGCCAGCAGCCCCGGACAGACAAATCAGCCCCAGCATTTT; cdr3_aa: CASSPGQTNQPQHF
d_call: TRBD1; v_call: TRBV4-2; j_call: TRBJ2-4; clone_size: -; cdr3_nt: TGTGCCAGCAGCACAAGACCCCAGGGGGCTCAGGGAGCCAAAAACATTCAGTACTTC; cdr3_aa: CASSTRPQGAQGAKNIQYF
d_call: -; v_call: TRBV30; j_call: TRBJ1-2; clone_size: few; cdr3_nt: TGTGCCTGGAGTGTACGAAGCTCTAACTATGGCTACACCTTC; cdr3_aa: CAWSVRSSNYGYTF
d_call: -; v_call: TRBV20-1; j_call: TRBJ2-1; clone_size: -; cdr3_nt: TGCAGTGCTAGAAAGAGGTTAGCGACCTACTACAATGAGCAGTTCTTC; cdr3_aa: CSARKRLATYYNEQFF
d_call: -; v_call: TRBV5-1; j_call: TRBJ2-7; clone_size: many; cdr3_nt: TGCGCCAGCAGCCGTGACGAGGTAAACGAGCAGTACTTC; cdr3_aa: CASSRDEVNEQYF